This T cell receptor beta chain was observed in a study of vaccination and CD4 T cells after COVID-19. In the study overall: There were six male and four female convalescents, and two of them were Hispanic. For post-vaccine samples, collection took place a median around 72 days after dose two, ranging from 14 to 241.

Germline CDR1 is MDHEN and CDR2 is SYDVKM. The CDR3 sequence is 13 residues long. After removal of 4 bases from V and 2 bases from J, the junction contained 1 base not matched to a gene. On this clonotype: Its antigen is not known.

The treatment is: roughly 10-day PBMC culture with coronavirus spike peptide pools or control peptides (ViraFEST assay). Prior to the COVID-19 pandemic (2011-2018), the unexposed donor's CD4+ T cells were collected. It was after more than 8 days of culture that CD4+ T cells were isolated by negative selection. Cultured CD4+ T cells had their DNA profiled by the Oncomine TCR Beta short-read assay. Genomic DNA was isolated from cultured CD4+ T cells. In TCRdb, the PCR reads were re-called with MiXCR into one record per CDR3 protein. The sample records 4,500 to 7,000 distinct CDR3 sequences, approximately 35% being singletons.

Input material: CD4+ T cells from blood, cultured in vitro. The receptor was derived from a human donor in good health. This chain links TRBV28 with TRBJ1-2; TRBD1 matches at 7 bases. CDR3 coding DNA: TGTGCCAGCAGTTCGGGACAGAACTATGGCTACACCTTC. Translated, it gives CASSSGQNYGYTF.